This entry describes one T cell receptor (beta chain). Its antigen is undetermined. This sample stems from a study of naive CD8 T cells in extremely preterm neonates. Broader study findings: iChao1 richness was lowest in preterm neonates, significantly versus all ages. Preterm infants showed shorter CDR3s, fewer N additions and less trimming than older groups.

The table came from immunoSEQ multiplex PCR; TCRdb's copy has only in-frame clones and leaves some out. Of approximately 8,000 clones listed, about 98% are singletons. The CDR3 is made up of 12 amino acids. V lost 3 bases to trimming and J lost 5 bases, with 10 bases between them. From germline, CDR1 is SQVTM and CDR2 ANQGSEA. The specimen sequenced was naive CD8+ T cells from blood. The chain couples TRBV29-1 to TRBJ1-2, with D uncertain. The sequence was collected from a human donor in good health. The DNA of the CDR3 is TGCAGCGTTGACGTAGGAGATTATGGCTACACCTTC. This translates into CSVDVGDYGYTF.